Listed here is a single T cell receptor (beta chain). Its specificity is unknown. The sample is drawn from a study of cytomegalovirus exposure and HLA in healthy donors. General study results and limits: Reports state that TCR beta sequences accurately predicted most subjects' HLA-A and HLA-B alleles. Indistinguishable V segments such as TRBV6-2 and TRBV6-3 were excluded. In a later analysis, several top co-occurrence clusters appeared linked to parvovirus B19, influenza, CMV and Epstein-Barr virus. Some public TCRs appeared in many individuals, while most sequences were rare.

Primers included in the PCR were 60 Vbeta and 13 Jbeta primers. Sequenced by immunoSEQ multiplex PCR; TCRdb stores in-frame clones only, minus some. Of about 170,000 clones in the sample, over 70% are singletons; the top ten hold about 2.9%. Germline CDR1 and CDR2: SGHTA and FQGNSA. Trimming shortened V by 2 bases and J by 0 bases, and 11 bases separated the two germline ends. The CDR3 runs 16 residues. The sequence derives from a woman aged 50 to 60 in good health and CMV-seropositive. Specimen: PBMCs. The chain couples TRBV7-2 to TRBJ2-1; a possible D gene is TRBD2 (5 bases). The CDR3 DNA follows: TGTGCCAGCAGCTTATCAGTGGGGAGCTCCTACAATGAGCAGTTCTTC. It translates to CASSLSVGSSYNEQFF.